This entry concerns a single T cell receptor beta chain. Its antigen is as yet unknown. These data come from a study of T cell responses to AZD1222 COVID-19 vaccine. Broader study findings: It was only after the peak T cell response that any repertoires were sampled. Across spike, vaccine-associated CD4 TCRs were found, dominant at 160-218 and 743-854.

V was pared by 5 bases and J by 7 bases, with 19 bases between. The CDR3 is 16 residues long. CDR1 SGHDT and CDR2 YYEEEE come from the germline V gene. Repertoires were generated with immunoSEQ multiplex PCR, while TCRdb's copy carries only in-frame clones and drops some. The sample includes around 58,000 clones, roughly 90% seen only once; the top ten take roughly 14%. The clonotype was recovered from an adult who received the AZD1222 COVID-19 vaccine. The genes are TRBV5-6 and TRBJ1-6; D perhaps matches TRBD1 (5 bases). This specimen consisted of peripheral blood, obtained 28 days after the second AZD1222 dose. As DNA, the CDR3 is TGTGCCAGCAGGCTTGCGGGAGCCGGGGCAAATTCACCCCTCCACTTT. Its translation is CASRLAGAGANSPLHF.